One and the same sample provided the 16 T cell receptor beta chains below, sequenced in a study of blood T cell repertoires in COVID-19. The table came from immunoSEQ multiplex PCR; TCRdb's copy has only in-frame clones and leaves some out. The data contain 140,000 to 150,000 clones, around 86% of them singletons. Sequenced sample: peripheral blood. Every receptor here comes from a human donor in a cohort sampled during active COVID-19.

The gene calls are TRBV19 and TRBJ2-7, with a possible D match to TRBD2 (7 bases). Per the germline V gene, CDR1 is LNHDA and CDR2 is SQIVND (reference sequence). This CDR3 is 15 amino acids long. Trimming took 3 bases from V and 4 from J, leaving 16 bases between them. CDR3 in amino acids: CASSIRAGEGYEQYF. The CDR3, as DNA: TGTGCCAGTAGTATTCGAGCAGGGGAGGGTTACGAGCAGTACTTC.

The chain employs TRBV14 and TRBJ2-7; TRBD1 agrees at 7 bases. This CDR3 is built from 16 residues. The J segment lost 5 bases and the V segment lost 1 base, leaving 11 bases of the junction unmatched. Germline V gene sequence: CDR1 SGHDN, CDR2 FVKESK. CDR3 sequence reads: CASSQGRDSLSHEQYF. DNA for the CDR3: TGTGCCAGCAGCCAAGGCCGGGACAGCTTAAGCCACGAGCAGTACTTC. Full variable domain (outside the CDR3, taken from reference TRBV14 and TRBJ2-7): EAGVTQFPSHSVIEKGQTVTLRCDPISGHDNLYWYRRVMGKEIKFLLHFVKESKQDESGMPNNRFLAERTGGTYSTLKVQPAELEDSGVYFCASSQGRDSLSHEQYFGPGTRLTVT.

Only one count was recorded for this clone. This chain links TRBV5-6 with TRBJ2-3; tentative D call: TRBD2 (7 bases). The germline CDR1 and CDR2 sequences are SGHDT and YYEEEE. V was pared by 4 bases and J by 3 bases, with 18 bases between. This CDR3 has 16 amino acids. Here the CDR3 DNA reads TGTGCCAGCAGCCCCATCGGGGGGCGGTCGACAGATACGCAGTATTTT. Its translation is CASSPIGGRSTDTQYF.

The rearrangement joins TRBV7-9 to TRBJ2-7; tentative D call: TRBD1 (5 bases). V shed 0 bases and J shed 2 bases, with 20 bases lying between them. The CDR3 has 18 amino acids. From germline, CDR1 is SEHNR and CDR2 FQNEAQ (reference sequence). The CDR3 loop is CASSLATVVIGRTYEQYF. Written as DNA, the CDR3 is TGTGCCAGCAGCTTAGCGACAGTGGTGATCGGGCGGACCTACGAGCAGTACTTC.

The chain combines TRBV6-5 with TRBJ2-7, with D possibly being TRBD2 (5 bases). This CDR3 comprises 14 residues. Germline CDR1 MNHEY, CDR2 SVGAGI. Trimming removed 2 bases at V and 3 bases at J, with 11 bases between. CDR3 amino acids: CASSYTGSRYEQYF. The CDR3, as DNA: TGTGCCAGCAGTTACACGGGGTCACGCTACGAGCAGTACTTC.

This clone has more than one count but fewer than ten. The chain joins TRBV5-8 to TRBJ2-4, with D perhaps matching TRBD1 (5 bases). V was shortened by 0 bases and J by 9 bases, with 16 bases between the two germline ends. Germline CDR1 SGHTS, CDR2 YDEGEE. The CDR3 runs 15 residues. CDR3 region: CASSLAGRDYPIQYF. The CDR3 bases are TGTGCCAGCAGCTTGGCGGGCAGGGATTACCCCATTCAGTACTTC.

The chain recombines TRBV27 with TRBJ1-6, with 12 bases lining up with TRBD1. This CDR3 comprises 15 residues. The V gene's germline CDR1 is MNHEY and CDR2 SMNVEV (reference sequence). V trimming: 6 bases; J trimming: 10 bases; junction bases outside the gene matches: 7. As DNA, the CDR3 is TGTGCCAGCAGCCCCGGGACAGGGGGCTGGTCACCCCTCCACTTT. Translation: CASSPGTGGWSPLHF.

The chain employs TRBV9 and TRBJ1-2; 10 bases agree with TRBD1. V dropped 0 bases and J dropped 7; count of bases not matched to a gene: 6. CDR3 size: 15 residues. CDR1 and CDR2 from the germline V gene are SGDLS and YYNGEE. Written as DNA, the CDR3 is TGTGCCAGCAGCGTAGAAGACAGGGGGCGCGTTGGCTACACCTTC. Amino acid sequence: CASSVEDRGRVGYTF.

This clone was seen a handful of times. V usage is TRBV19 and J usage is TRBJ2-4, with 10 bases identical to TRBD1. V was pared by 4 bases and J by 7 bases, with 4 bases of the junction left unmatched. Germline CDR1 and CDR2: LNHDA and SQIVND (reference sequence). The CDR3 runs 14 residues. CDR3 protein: CASSTGQGGNIQYF. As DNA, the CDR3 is TGTGCCAGTAGTACTGGACAGGGGGGGAACATTCAGTACTTC.

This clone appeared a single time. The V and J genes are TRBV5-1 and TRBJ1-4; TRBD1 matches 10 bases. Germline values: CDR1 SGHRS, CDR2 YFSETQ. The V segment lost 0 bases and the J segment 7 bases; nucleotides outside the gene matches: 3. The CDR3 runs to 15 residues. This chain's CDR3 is CASSLAGQGGEKLFF. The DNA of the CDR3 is TGCGCCAGCAGCTTGGCCGGACAGGGGGGTGAAAAACTGTTTTTT.

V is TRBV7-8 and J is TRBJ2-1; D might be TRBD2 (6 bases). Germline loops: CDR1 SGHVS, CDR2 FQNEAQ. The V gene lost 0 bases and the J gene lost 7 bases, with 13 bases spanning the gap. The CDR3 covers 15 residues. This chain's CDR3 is CASSLARLEQNEQFF. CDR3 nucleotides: TGTGCCAGCAGCTTAGCTAGACTAGAGCAGAATGAGCAGTTCTTC.

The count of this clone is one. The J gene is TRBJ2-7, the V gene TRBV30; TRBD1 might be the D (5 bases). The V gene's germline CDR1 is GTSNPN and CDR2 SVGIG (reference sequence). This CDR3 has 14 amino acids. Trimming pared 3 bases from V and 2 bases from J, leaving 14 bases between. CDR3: CAWRPQENTYEQYF. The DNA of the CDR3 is TGTGCCTGGAGACCACAGGAAAACACCTACGAGCAGTACTTC.

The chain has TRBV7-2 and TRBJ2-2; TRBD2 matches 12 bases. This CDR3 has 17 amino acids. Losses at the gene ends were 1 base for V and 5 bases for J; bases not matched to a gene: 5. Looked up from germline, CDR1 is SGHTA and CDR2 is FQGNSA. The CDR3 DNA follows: TGTGCCAGCAGCTTAGTTCTAGCGGGAGGGCCAACCGGGGAGCTGTTTTTT. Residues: CASSLVLAGGPTGELFF.

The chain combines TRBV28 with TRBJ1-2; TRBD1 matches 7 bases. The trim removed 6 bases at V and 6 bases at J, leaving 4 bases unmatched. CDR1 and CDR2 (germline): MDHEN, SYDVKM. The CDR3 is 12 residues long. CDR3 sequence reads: CASRRQGHGYTF. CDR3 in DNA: TGTGCCAGCAGACGACAGGGCCATGGCTACACCTTC.

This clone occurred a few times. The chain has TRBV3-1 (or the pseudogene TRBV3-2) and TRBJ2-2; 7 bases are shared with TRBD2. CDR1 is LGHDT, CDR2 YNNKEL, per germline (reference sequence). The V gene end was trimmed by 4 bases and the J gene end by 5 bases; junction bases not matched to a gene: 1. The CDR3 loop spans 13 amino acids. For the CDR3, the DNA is TGTGCCAGCAGCCCGGGACTAACCGGGGAGCTGTTTTTT. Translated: CASSPGLTGELFF.

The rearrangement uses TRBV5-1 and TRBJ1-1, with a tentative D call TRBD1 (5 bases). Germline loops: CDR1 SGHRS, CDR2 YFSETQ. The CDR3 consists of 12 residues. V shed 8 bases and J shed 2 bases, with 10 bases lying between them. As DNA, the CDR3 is TGCGCCAGTGCCACAGGCAACACTGAAGCTTTCTTT. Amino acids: CASATGNTEAFF.